A single sample gave rise to the 18 T cell receptor beta chains below, sequenced in a study of blood T cell repertoires in COVID-19. Clones were sequenced by immunoSEQ multiplex PCR, and TCRdb holds only the in-frame ones, with some missing. Among 150,000 to 200,000 clones listed, roughly 86% were seen once. The sequenced material came from peripheral blood. Receptors originate from a woman in her thirties with active or convalescent COVID-19.

The chain is built from TRBV2 and TRBJ1-5; 8 nucleotides align to TRBD1. J gave up 6 bases and V 3 bases, and 7 bases lay outside the gene matches. The germline V gene has CDR1 SNHLY and CDR2 FYNNEI. This CDR3 has 15 residues. CDR3 region: CASSDVTGVPQPQHF. CDR3 nucleotide sequence: TGTGCCAGCAGTGATGTGACAGGGGTCCCTCAGCCCCAGCATTTT.

This sequence joins TRBV13 and TRBJ2-5, with 9 nucleotides matching TRBD1. The germline gives CDR1 PRHDT, CDR2 FYEKMQ (reference sequence). The V gene end was trimmed by 6 bases and the J gene end by 5 bases; junction bases not matched to a gene: 4. This CDR3 has 13 residues. The CDR3 DNA sequence: TGTGCCAGCAGGGGACAGGGCCGGGAGACCCAGTACTTC. This gives the protein CASRGQGRETQYF. The variable domain in full, with the rest retrieved from reference TRBV13 and TRBJ2-5, is AAGVIQSPRHLIKEKRETATLKCYPIPRHDTVYWYQQGPGQDPQFLISFYEKMQSDKGSIPDRFSAQQFSDYHSELNMSSLELGDSALYFCASRGQGRETQYFGPGTRLLVL.

This sequence joins TRBV6-5 and TRBJ1-3; 11 bases are shared with TRBD1. V lost 8 bases to trimming and J lost 4 bases; unmatched junction nucleotides: 7. Germline V gene data show CDR1 as MNHEY and CDR2 as SVGAGI. The CDR3 has 15 residues. CDR3 nucleotides: TGTGCCAGCGCTCTGGGACAGGGGGGCGGAAACACCATATATTTT. Its protein is CASALGQGGGNTIYF.

The chain employs TRBV18 and TRBJ2-1, with 9 bases aligning to TRBD1. The germline gives CDR1 KGHSH, CDR2 LQKENI. The length of the CDR3 is 17 residues. The V and J ends lost 0 bases and 5 bases, in that order; junction bases with no gene match: 8. Here the CDR3 DNA reads TGTGCCAGCTCACCACCTGGAATCGGGACAGGGCACAATGAGCAGTTCTTC. Protein: CASSPPGIGTGHNEQFF.

The rearrangement links TRBV7-9 to TRBJ2-1; 10 nucleotides agree with TRBD2. This CDR3 has 15 residues. Per germline, CDR1 SEHNR and CDR2 FQNEAQ (reference sequence). The trim removed 5 bases at V and 4 bases at J, leaving 5 bases unmatched. Here the CDR3 reads CASSPRSGRYNEQFF. For the CDR3, the DNA is TGTGCCAGCAGCCCTCGTAGCGGGAGGTACAATGAGCAGTTCTTC.

The CDR3 region is CASMKDSLNEKLFF. The CDR3 DNA sequence: TGTGCCAGCATGAAGGATAGCCTAAACGAAAAACTGTTTTTT. V is TRBV6-5 and J is TRBJ1-4; unclear D gene. Trimming removed 7 bases from V and 8 bases from J, with 17 bases in between. The CDR3 totals 14 residues. Per the germline V gene, CDR1 is MNHEY and CDR2 is SVGAGI.

CDR3 DNA sequence: TGTGCCAGCAGCTTAGTTGGACTAGCGGGGGGTAGGTCAGATACGCAGTATTTT. Its translation is CASSLVGLAGGRSDTQYF. This chain connects TRBV7-6 to TRBJ2-3, with 14 bases identical to TRBD2. This CDR3 comprises 18 residues. CDR1 is SGHVS, CDR2 FNYEAQ, per germline. The junction had 7 bases not matched to a gene; V was cut back by 1 base and J by 4 bases.

The chain couples TRBV9 to TRBJ1-5; D not certain. Germline V gives CDR1 SGDLS, CDR2 YYNGEE. V shed 0 bases and J shed 7 bases, with 8 bases lying between them. This CDR3 region has 13 residues. The CDR3 nucleotides are TGTGCCAGCAGCGTAGCTGAGAGACAGCCCCAGCATTTT. Residues: CASSVAERQPQHF.

The chain links TRBV6-6 to TRBJ2-1; 10 bases map to TRBD2. This CDR3 region has 16 residues. J gave up 2 bases and V 6 bases, and 7 bases lay outside the gene matches. CDR1 is MNHNY and CDR2 is SVGAGI in the germline V gene (reference sequence). The CDR3 bases are TGTGCCAGCAGGGAGAGCGGGGGGGCCACCTACAATGAGCAGTTCTTC. Protein product: CASRESGGATYNEQFF.

V gene TRBV2 combines with J gene TRBJ2-6; D not certain. The germline V gene has CDR1 SNHLY and CDR2 FYNNEI. This CDR3 is built from 16 residues. V lost 5 bases and J lost 6, with 17 bases in between. The CDR3 region is CASSTLRALAANVLTF. As DNA, the CDR3 is TGTGCCAGCAGTACCCTTAGAGCGTTGGCGGCCAACGTCCTGACTTTC.

The J gene is TRBJ2-7, the V gene TRBV14, with 11 bases aligning to TRBD1. CDR3 length: 17 residues. The V gene's germline CDR1 is SGHDN and CDR2 FVKESK. The V gene end was trimmed by 0 bases and the J gene end by 2 bases; junction bases not matched to a gene: 6. The CDR3 spells CASSQDTWDRGTYEQYF. DNA of the CDR3: TGTGCCAGCAGCCAAGATACCTGGGACAGGGGGACCTACGAGCAGTACTTC.

The rearrangement joins TRBV28 to TRBJ1-1; no clear D. Germline V gives CDR1 MDHEN, CDR2 SYDVKM. V was shortened by 7 bases and J by 7 bases, with 13 bases between the two germline ends. The CDR3 totals 12 residues. CDR3 in DNA: TGTGCCAGCACTCGGCTCAGCGGTGAAGCTTTCTTT. Amino acids: CASTRLSGEAFF.

The chain employs TRBV6-5 and TRBJ2-3; 7 bases match TRBD2. V shed 6 bases, J shed 2 bases, and the junction held 5 bases outside the gene matches. CDR1 is MNHEY and CDR2 is SVGAGI in the germline V gene. The CDR3 covers 14 residues. This chain's CDR3 is CASRSRGVTDTQYF. CDR3 coding DNA: TGTGCCAGCAGATCCCGGGGGGTCACAGATACGCAGTATTTT.

V and J are TRBV30 and TRBJ1-2, with D maybe TRBD1 (5 bases). The germline gives CDR1 GTSNPN, CDR2 SVGIG (reference sequence). CDR3 length: 12 residues. Trimming took 5 bases from V and 2 from J, leaving 9 bases between them. CDR3 in amino acids: CAWGAWNYGYTF. The CDR3 DNA reads TGTGCCTGGGGGGCCTGGAACTATGGCTACACCTTC. Full variable domain (missing parts from reference TRBV30 and TRBJ1-2): SQTIHQWPATLVQPVGSPLSLECTVEGTSNPNLYWYRQAAGRGLQLLFYSVGIGQISSEVPQNLSASRPQDRQFILSSKKLLLSDSGFYLCAWGAWNYGYTFGSGTRLTVV.

The J gene is TRBJ2-7, the V gene TRBV7-2; D is perhaps TRBD1 (6 bases). V shed 0 bases and J shed 0 bases, with 18 bases lying between them. Germline V gene lookup returns CDR1 SGHTA and CDR2 FQGNSA. The CDR3 has 18 residues. The CDR3 DNA reads as TGTGCCAGCAGCTTAGCGCCAGGGGCCACTCCCCGCTCCTACGAGCAGTACTTC. Translating it yields CASSLAPGATPRSYEQYF.

The chain employs TRBV14 and TRBJ2-7; 8 nucleotides line up with TRBD1. Germline CDR1 SGHDN, CDR2 FVKESK. CDR3 length: 15 amino acids. The junction had 5 bases not matched to a gene; V was cut back by 4 bases and J by 0 bases. This CDR3 reads CASSRTGLSSYEQYF. Written as DNA, the CDR3 is TGTGCCAGCAGCCGGACAGGGTTAAGCTCCTACGAGCAGTACTTC.

The chain carries TRBV3-1 (or the pseudogene TRBV3-2) and TRBJ2-2; TRBD1 might be the D (6 bases). Germline values: CDR1 LGHDT, CDR2 YNNKEL (reference sequence). This CDR3 region has 15 residues. V dropped 4 bases and J dropped 2 bases, with 11 bases sitting between them. The CDR3 nucleotides are TGTGCCAGCAGCCCCCGGGACACCAACACCGGGGAGCTGTTTTTT. This gives the protein CASSPRDTNTGELFF.

The V call is TRBV6-5, the J call TRBJ2-5; TRBD2 matches at 9 bases. Germline assignment: CDR1 MNHEY and CDR2 SVGAGI. Unmatched junction bases numbered 5, after V lost 7 bases and J lost 2 bases. CDR3 length: 14 amino acids. In nucleotides, the CDR3 is TGTGCCAGCAAGGAGCGGGGGGCGCAAGAGACCCAGTACTTC. Translated, it gives CASKERGAQETQYF.